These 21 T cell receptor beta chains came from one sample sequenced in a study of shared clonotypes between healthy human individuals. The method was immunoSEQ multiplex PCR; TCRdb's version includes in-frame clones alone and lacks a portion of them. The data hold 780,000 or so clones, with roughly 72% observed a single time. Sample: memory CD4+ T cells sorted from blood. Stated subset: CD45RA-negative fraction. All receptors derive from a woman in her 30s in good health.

This CDR3 is CASFSVVETQYF. The CDR3 DNA is TGTGCCAGCTTCTCCGTCGTCGAGACCCAGTACTTC. The V gene is TRBV28, the J gene TRBJ2-5; no clear D. The CDR3 is 12 residues long. Trimming pared 8 bases from V and 5 bases from J, leaving 12 bases between. Germline lookup yields CDR1 MDHEN and CDR2 SYDVKM.

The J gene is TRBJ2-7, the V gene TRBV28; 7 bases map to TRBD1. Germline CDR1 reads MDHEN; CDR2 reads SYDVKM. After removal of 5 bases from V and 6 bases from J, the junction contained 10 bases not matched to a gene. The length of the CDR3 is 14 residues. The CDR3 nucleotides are TGTGCCAGCAGTCCCCCCGACAGGGTCGGCGAGCAGTACTTC. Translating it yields CASSPPDRVGEQYF.

The chain's CDR3 is CASSPTGGPQHF. Here the CDR3 DNA reads TGTGCCAGTAGTCCAACGGGCGGCCCCCAGCATTTT. This rearrangement joins TRBV19 to TRBJ1-5; no clear D. From germline, CDR1 is LNHDA and CDR2 SQIVND (reference sequence). The ends were cut back, 5 bases at V and 10 bases at J, with 12 bases in the middle. CDR3 length equals 12 residues.

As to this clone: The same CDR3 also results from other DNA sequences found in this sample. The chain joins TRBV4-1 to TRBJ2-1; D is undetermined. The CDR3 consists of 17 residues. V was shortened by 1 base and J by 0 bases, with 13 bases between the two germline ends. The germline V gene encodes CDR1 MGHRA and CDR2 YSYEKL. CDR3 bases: TGCGCCAGCAGCCAAGGGTTGGCGAGGAGCTCCTACAATGAGCAGTTCTTC. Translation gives CASSQGLARSSYNEQFF.

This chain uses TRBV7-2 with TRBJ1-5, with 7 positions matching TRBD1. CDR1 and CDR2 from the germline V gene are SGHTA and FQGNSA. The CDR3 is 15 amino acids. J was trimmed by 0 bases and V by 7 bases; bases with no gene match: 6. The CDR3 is CASTGDSLSNQPQHF. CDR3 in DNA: TGTGCCAGCACCGGGGACAGCCTTAGCAATCAGCCCCAGCATTTT.

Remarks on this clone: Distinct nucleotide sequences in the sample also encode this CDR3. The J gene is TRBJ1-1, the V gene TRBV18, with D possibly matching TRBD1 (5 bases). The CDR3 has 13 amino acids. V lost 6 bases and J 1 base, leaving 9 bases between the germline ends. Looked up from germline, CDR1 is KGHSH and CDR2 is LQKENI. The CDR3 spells CASSQGQNTEAFF. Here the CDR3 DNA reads TGTGCCAGCTCCCAAGGACAGAACACTGAAGCTTTCTTT.

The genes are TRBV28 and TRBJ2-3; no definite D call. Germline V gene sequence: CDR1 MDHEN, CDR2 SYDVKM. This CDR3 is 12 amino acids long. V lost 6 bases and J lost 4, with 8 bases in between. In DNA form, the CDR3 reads TGTGCCAGCAGAAGGACGGCAGATACGCAGTATTTT. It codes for CASRRTADTQYF.

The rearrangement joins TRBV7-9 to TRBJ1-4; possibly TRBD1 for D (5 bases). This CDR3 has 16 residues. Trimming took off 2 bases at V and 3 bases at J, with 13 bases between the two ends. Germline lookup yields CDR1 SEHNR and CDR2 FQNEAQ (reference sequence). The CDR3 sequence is CASSLYTGLANEKLFF. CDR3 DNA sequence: TGTGCCAGCAGCTTATATACGGGGCTGGCTAATGAAAAACTGTTTTTT.

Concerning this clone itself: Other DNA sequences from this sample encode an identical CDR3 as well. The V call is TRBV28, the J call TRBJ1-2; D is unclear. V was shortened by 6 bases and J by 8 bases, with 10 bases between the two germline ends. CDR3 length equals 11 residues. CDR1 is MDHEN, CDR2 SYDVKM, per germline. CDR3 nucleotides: TGTGCCAGCAGGACCCGGGGAGGCTACACCTTC. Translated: CASRTRGGYTF.

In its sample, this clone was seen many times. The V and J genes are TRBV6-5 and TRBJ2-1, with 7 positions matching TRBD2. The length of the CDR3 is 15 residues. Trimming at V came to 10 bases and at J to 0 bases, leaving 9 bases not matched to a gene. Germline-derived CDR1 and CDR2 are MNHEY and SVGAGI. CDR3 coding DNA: TGTGCCACCACTCGGAGGGAGGGCTCCTACAATGAGCAGTTCTTC. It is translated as CATTRREGSYNEQFF.

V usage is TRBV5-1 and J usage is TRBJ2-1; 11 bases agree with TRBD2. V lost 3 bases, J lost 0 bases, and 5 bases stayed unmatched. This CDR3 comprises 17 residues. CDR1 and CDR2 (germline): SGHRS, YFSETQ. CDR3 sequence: CASSWGLAVRSYNEQFF. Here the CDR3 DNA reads TGCGCCAGCAGCTGGGGACTAGCGGTTCGCTCCTACAATGAGCAGTTCTTC.

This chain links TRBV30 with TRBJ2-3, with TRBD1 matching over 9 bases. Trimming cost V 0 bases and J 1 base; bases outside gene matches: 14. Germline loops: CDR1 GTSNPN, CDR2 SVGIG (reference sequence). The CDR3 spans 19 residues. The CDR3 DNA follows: TGTGCCTGGAGTGTACGTCTGGGACAGGGATTGGAAGGCACAGATACGCAGTATTTT. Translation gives CAWSVRLGQGLEGTDTQYF.

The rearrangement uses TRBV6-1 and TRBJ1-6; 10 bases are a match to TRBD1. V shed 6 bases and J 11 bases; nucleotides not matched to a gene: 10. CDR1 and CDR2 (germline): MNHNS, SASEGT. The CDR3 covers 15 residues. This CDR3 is CASRDLTGGATPLHF. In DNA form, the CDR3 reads TGTGCCAGCAGGGATTTGACAGGGGGCGCAACACCCCTCCACTTT.

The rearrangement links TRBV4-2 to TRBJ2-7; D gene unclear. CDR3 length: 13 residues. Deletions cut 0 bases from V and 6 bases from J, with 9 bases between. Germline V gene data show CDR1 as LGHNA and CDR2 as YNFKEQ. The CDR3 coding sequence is TGTGCCAGCAGCCAAGATGTGGTGCGCGAGCAGTACTTC. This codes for CASSQDVVREQYF.

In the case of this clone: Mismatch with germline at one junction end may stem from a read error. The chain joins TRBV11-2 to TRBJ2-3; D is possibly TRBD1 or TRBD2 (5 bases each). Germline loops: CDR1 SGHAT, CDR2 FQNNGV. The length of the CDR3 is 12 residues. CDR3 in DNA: TGTGCCAGCAGCCCCGCTGGGACCTCTTCCCATTTT. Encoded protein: CASSPAGTSSHF.

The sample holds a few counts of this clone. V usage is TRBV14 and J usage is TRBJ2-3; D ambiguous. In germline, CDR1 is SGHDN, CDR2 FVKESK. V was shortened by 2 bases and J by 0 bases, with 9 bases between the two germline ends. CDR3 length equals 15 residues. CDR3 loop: CASSQFGLSTDTQYF. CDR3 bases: TGTGCCAGCAGCCAATTCGGGTTGAGCACAGATACGCAGTATTTT.

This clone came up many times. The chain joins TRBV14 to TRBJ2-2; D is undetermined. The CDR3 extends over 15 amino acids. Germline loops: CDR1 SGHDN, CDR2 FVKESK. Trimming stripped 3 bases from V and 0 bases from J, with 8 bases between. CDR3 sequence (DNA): TGTGCCAGCAGCCAGGCCAGGTCGAACACCGGGGAGCTGTTTTTT. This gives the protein CASSQARSNTGELFF. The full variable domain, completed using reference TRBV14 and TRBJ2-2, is EAGVTQFPSHSVIEKGQTVTLRCDPISGHDNLYWYRRVMGKEIKFLLHFVKESKQDESGMPNNRFLAERTGGTYSTLKVQPAELEDSGVYFCASSQARSNTGELFFGEGSRLTVL.

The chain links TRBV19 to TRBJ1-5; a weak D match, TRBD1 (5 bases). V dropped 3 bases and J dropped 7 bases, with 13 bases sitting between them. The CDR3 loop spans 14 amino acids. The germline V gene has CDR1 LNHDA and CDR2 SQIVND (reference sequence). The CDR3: CASSMWGVGQPQHF. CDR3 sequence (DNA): TGTGCCAGTAGTATGTGGGGGGTTGGCCAGCCCCAGCATTTT.

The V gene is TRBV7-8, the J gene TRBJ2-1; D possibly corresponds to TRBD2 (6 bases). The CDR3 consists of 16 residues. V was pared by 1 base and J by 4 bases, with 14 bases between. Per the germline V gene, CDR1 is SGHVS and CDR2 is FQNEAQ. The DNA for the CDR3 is TGTGCCAGCAGCTTAGAGTGGGCGGGGTCATACAATGAGCAGTTCTTC. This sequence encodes CASSLEWAGSYNEQFF.

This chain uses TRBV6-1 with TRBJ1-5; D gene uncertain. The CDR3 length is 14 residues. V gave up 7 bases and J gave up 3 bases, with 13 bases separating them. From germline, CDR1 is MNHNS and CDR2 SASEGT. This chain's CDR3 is CASNKAGDNQPQHF. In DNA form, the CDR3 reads TGTGCCAGCAACAAGGCAGGTGACAATCAGCCCCAGCATTTT.

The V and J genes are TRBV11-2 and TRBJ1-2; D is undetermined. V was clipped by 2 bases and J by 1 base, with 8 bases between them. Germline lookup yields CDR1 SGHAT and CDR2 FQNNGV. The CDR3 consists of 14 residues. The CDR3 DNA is TGTGCCAGCAGCTTACTTACAGTTAACTATGGCTACACCTTC. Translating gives CASSLLTVNYGYTF.